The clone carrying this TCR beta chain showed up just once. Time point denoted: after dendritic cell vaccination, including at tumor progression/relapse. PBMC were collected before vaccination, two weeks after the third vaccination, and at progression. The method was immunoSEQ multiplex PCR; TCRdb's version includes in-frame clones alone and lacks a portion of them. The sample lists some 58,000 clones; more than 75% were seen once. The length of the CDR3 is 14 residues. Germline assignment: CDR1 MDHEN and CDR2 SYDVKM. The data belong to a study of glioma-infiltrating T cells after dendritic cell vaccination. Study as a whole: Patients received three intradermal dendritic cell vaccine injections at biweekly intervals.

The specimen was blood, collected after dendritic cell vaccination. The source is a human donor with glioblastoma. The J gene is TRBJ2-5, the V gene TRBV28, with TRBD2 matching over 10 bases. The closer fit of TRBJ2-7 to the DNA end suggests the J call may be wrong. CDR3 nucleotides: TGTGCCAGCAGTTACCTAGCGGGGGCCTACGAGCAGTACTTC. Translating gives CASSYLAGAYEQYF.